Described below is a single TCR beta chain sequence and its context. These data belong to a study of blood T cell repertoires in COVID-19. The germline CDR1 and CDR2 sequences are SGHAT and FQNNGV. V was pared by 2 bases and J by 6 bases, with 6 bases of the junction left unmatched. The CDR3 contains 14 residues. Method: immunoSEQ multiplex PCR; TCRdb's copy keeps in-frame clones and lacks some. The profile shows roughly 130,000 clones, more than 75% of them singletons. One Seattle source followed patients from active infection through their disease course. The material sequenced was peripheral blood. The chain employs TRBV11-2 and TRBJ1-1; TRBD1 matches at 7 bases. The clonotype comes from a woman between 65 and 79 years old with COVID-19, enrolled during active disease. The CDR3 region is CASSLTGAIAEAFF. Written as DNA, the CDR3 is TGTGCCAGCAGCTTAACAGGGGCGATCGCTGAAGCTTTCTTT. The variable domain in full, with the rest retrieved from reference TRBV11-2 and TRBJ1-1, is EAGVAQSPRYKIIEKRQSVAFWCNPISGHATLYWYQQILGQGPKLLIQFQNNGVVDDSQLPKDRFSAERLKGVDSTLKIQPAKLEDSAVYLCASSLTGAIAEAFFGQGTRLTVV.